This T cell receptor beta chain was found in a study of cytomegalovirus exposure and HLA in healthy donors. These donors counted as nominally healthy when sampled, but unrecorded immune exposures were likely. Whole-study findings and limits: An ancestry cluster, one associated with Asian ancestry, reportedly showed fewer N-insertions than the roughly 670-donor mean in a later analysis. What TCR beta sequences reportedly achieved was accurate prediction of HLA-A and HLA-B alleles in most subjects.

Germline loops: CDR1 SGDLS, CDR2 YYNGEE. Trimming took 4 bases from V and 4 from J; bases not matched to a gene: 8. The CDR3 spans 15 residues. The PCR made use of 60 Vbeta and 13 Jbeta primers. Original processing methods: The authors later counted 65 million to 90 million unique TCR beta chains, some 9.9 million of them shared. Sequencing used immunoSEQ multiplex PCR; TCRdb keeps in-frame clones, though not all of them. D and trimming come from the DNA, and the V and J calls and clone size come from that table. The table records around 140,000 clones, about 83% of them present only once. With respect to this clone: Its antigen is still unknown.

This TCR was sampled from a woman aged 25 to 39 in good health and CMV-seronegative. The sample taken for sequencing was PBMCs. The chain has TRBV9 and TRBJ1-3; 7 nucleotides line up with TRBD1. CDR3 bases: TGTGCCAGCAGCACAACGGGACAGATGGGAAACACCATATATTTT. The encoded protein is CASSTTGQMGNTIYF.